This TCR beta chain is drawn from a study of neurological immune-mediated disorders. Whole-study findings and limits: The absence of shared CDR3 amino acid sequences among expanded clones across subjects suggests private repertoires in all groups.

There are many counts of this clonotype. Its antigen is still unknown. Losses at the gene ends were 5 bases for V and 2 bases for J; bases not matched to a gene: 3. The CDR3 extends over 14 amino acids. Germline V CDR1 and CDR2: SGHTA, FQGNSA. The cDNA came from 5'RACE with 10-nucleotide random UMIs. TCRdb re-called the 5' RACE reads with MiXCR, one entry per CDR3 protein. Of 60,000 or so distinct CDR3 sequences listed, 3% to 4% are singletons. Sequencing input: PBMCs. The rearrangement links TRBV7-2 to TRBJ2-3; 8 bases are a match to TRBD1. The TCR was taken from a woman in her fifties or sixties with multiple sclerosis. This CDR3 reads CASSRQGLTDTQYF. CDR3 bases: TGTGCCAGCAGCCGACAGGGGCTCACAGATACGCAGTATTTT.